This T cell receptor beta chain was identified during a study of T cell responses to AZD1222 COVID-19 vaccine. As for the study in general: Timing groups of about 4 and about 12 weeks for second doses were pooled.

Profiled with immunoSEQ multiplex PCR; TCRdb holds only in-frame clones, not every one. The profile shows approximately 100,000 clones, less than 90% of them singletons. Study-level findings and limits: Repertoire sampling occurred only after the peak T cell response. Only 5 or 6 people who got AZD1222 tested seropositive at baseline. Spike-specific TCR depth and breadth grew after two AZD1222 doses.

The CDR3 is 14 residues long. Per germline, CDR1 SGHTA and CDR2 FQGNSA. J lost 8 bases, V lost 5 bases, and 10 bases had no gene match. A note on this clone: The antigen remains unidentified.

The chain carries TRBV7-2 and TRBJ1-2, with 8 bases that match TRBD1. The clonotype comes from an adult in good health. Here the sequenced sample was peripheral blood, taken on day 0 of AZD1222 vaccination. This chain's CDR3 is CASSRDRTGKGYTF. The CDR3 coding sequence is TGTGCCAGCAGCCGGGACAGGACAGGGAAAGGCTACACCTTC.